Sequencing of this TCR beta chain was carried out in a study of neurological immune-mediated disorders. Study-wide results and caveats: None of the CDR3 amino acid sequences found in expanded clones was shared across subjects. This suggests that the TCR-beta repertoires were private in all groups. Patients with HTLV-1-associated myelopathy had the highest level of TCR clonal expansion, whereas patients with multiple sclerosis had the lowest level, falling beneath the level found in healthy controls.

Time point indicated: technical triplicate 2. V lost 0 bases and J 5 bases, leaving 12 bases between the germline ends. Looked up from germline, CDR1 is SGDLS and CDR2 is YYNGEE. CDR3 length: 14 amino acids. Synthesis of cDNA was carried out by template-switch 5'RACE. The reaction used 10-nucleotide random UMIs. TCRdb used MiXCR to reprocess the 5' RACE reads, holding one entry per CDR3 protein. Here the sample spans tens of thousands of distinct CDR3 sequences, less than 25% being singletons. For this clonotype: Its antigen is undetermined.

What was sequenced was PBMCs. The source of this sequence is a man aged 55 to 70 with HTLV-1-associated myelopathy (HAM/TSP). V is TRBV9 and J is TRBJ2-7; maybe TRBD1 (6 bases). The CDR3 DNA follows: TGTGCCAGCAGCGTAGATTCCAGGGGTAACGAGCAGTACTTC. It is translated as CASSVDSRGNEQYF.